The clone carrying this T cell receptor beta chain has a handful of counts. What it recognizes is unknown. This CDR3 comprises 13 residues. Germline CDR1 reads SNHLY; CDR2 reads FYNNEI. Trimming removed 3 bases at V and 8 bases at J, with 10 bases between. This sample stems from a study of post-analysis software for immune sequencing data. Findings of the study overall: Included in a set of roughly five TRBV segments more frequent in patients than controls were TRBV5-6, TRBV5-1 and TRBV20-1.

Prepared libraries of TCR beta cDNA carried unique molecular identifiers. TCRdb re-derived calls from the PCR reads in MiXCR, one entry per CDR3 protein. The sample includes hundreds of thousands of distinct CDR3 sequences, approximately 59% of them seen just once. The sequencing input was blood. This chain joins TRBV2 and TRBJ1-4, with no clear D. The receptor comes from a girl aged 2 to 9 with multiple sclerosis. The CDR3 spells CASSDGGREKLFF. In nucleotides, the CDR3 is TGTGCCAGCAGTGATGGCGGGAGGGAAAAACTGTTTTTT.